The 24 T cell receptor beta chains reported below all come from one sample, sequenced in a study of beta chain features in type 1 diabetes. All of the isolated RNA was reverse transcribed, so expressed TCRB transcripts were sequenced. Repertoires were generated with immunoSEQ multiplex PCR, while TCRdb's copy carries only in-frame clones and drops some. This sample carries under 800,000 clones, roughly a sixth of them seen once, and the ten largest clones take 0.093%. Sequences were obtained from naive CD4+ T cells from blood. The receptor source for this set is a man between 18 and 35 years old in good health.

This clone has just a few counts. This sample also contains other DNA sequences that code for the same CDR3. J is TRBJ2-5 and V is TRBV5-4; D is ambiguous. This CDR3 comprises 12 residues. V lost 4 bases and J lost 0, with 4 bases in between. Germline CDR1 SGHNT, CDR2 YYREEE (reference sequence). This CDR3 reads CASSLNQETQYF. The CDR3 DNA follows: TGTGCCAGCAGCCTGAACCAAGAGACCCAGTACTTC.

This clone has a handful of counts. CDR3 residues: CASTSGLAGVETQYF. For the CDR3, the DNA is TGTGCCAGCACATCAGGACTAGCGGGGGTGGAGACCCAGTACTTC. V usage is TRBV28 and J usage is TRBJ2-5; 13 bases align to TRBD2. Germline values: CDR1 MDHEN, CDR2 SYDVKM. The V segment lost 7 bases and the J segment 5 bases; nucleotides outside the gene matches: 7. CDR3 length: 15 residues. The entire variable domain, with the rest obtained from reference TRBV28 and TRBJ2-5, is as follows: DVKVTQSSRYLVKRTGEKVFLECVQDMDHENMFWYRQDPGLGLRLIYFSYDVKMKEKGDIPEGYSVSREKKERFSLILESASTNQTSMYLCASTSGLAGVETQYFGPGTRLLVL.

The chain carries TRBV10-2 and TRBJ2-3; weak D call: TRBD2 (8 bases). The CDR3 covers 15 residues. V dropped 7 bases and J dropped 3 bases, with 17 bases sitting between them. Germline assignment: CDR1 WSHSY and CDR2 SAAADI. For the CDR3, the DNA is TGCGCCAGCACCCCAGGGGGACTAGGAACAGATACGCAGTATTTT. Its protein product is CASTPGGLGTDTQYF.

As DNA, the CDR3 is TGCGCCAGCAGCTTTGGTAGCAGGCGAGAGACCCAGTACTTC. It translates to CASSFGSRRETQYF. The genes are TRBV5-1 and TRBJ2-5; no definite D call. V shed 2 bases and J shed 4 bases, with 12 bases lying between them. Germline V gene sequence: CDR1 SGHRS, CDR2 YFSETQ. The CDR3 covers 14 residues.

This clone has only a few counts. J is TRBJ1-1 and V is TRBV18; D possibly corresponds to TRBD1 (5 bases). This CDR3 region has 16 residues. V lost 0 bases to trimming and J lost 1 base, with 12 bases between them. CDR1 KGHSH and CDR2 LQKENI come from the germline V gene. The CDR3 coding sequence is TGTGCCAGCTCACCACCAGGGACGATCGGGAACACTGAAGCTTTCTTT. Protein: CASSPPGTIGNTEAFF.

This chain connects TRBV7-3 to TRBJ2-3; D tentatively fits TRBD1 or TRBD2 (6 bases each). V was cut by 1 base and J by 11 bases, with 13 bases left in between. The CDR3 length is 13 residues. Germline V gene data show CDR1 as SGHTA and CDR2 as FQGTGA. CDR3 sequence (DNA): TGTGCCAGCAGCTTAAAGGGGGGTGTTGAGCAGTATTTT. This gives the protein CASSLKGGVEQYF.

This chain uses TRBV6-6 with TRBJ1-6; D is unclear. V was shortened by 2 bases and J by 9 bases, with 11 bases between the two germline ends. CDR3 length equals 14 residues. Per the germline V gene, CDR1 is MNHNY and CDR2 is SVGAGI (reference sequence). The CDR3 reads CASSYREGPSPLHF. CDR3 in DNA: TGTGCCAGCAGTTACCGGGAGGGTCCTTCACCCCTCCACTTT.

The sample holds a few counts of this clone. The rearrangement joins TRBV18 to TRBJ2-7; TRBD1 agrees at 7 bases. The CDR3 has 13 residues. Germline V CDR1 and CDR2: KGHSH, LQKENI. V was pared by 4 bases and J by 4 bases, with 4 bases of the junction left unmatched. This CDR3 is CASSHSTGYEQYF. The CDR3 nucleotides are TGTGCCAGCTCACACTCGACAGGGTACGAGCAGTACTTC.

This clone came up a few times. This chain links TRBV12-5 with TRBJ2-7, with 8 positions matching TRBD2. The CDR3 runs 14 residues. After removal of 5 bases from V and 3 bases from J, the junction contained 6 bases not matched to a gene. Germline CDR1 is LGHNT and CDR2 is FRNRAP. The chain's CDR3 is CASGAEAGGYEQYF. The CDR3 coding sequence is TGTGCTAGTGGTGCCGAGGCGGGAGGCTACGAGCAGTACTTC.

This clone was picked up a small number of times. The rearrangement links TRBV6-5 to TRBJ1-3, with 8 bases fitting TRBD1. Trimming took 5 bases from V and 8 from J; bases not matched to a gene: 11. CDR1 is MNHEY, CDR2 SVGAGI, per germline. The CDR3 is 15 amino acids. CDR3: CASSRGQGNRHTIYF. DNA for the CDR3: TGTGCCAGCAGTCGAGGACAGGGAAATAGGCACACCATATATTTT.

The CDR3 sequence is CASSVSGSLNYGYTF. DNA for the CDR3: TGTGCCAGCAGCGTATCAGGGTCTCTTAACTATGGCTACACCTTC. The chain employs TRBV9 and TRBJ1-2, with D tentatively TRBD1 (5 bases). The ends were cut back, 1 base at V and 1 base at J, with 11 bases in the middle. CDR1 and CDR2 (germline): SGDLS, YYNGEE. The CDR3 totals 15 residues.

This sequence joins TRBV29-1 and TRBJ2-7; D is possibly TRBD1 (8 bases). With 7 bases removed from V and 5 bases from J, the gap between germline ends came to 15 bases. There are 12 residues in the CDR3. The germline V gene encodes CDR1 SQVTM and CDR2 ANQGSEA. DNA for the CDR3: TGCAGCGGCCGGACAGGGAGGGACGAGCAGTACTTC. This gives the protein CSGRTGRDEQYF.

The chain has TRBV7-2 and TRBJ2-1; no firm D call. The CDR3 is 13 amino acids. V lost 5 bases, J lost 10 bases, and 15 bases lay in between. Germline-derived CDR1 and CDR2 are SGHTA and FQGNSA. The CDR3 is CASSLLGVREQFF. CDR3 sequence (DNA): TGTGCCAGCAGCCTGCTGGGCGTAAGAGAGCAGTTCTTC.

This clone was recorded a few times. V and J are TRBV30 and TRBJ1-2; TRBD1 aligns across 9 bases. V was clipped by 2 bases and J by 4 bases; unmatched bases: 5. This CDR3 region has 14 residues. Germline V CDR1 and CDR2: GTSNPN, SVGIG (reference sequence). The CDR3 nucleotides are TGTGCCTGGAGTTATGGGACAGGGACCTATGGCTACACCTTC. Encoded protein: CAWSYGTGTYGYTF.

The rearrangement joins TRBV7-9 to TRBJ1-4, with 8 bases fitting TRBD1. Unmatched junction bases numbered 6, after V lost 2 bases and J lost 4 bases. The CDR3 length is 16 residues. From germline, CDR1 is SEHNR and CDR2 FQNEAQ (reference sequence). The chain's CDR3 is CASSLPQGAGNEKLFF. In nucleotides, the CDR3 is TGTGCCAGCAGCTTACCGCAGGGGGCCGGTAATGAAAAACTGTTTTTT.

This clone was counted a few times. This chain joins TRBV11-2 and TRBJ2-5; 10 bases map to TRBD2. This CDR3 comprises 17 residues. Trimming cost V 1 base and J 4 bases; bases outside gene matches: 9. Germline-derived CDR1 and CDR2 are SGHAT and FQNNGV. This CDR3 is CASSLVGVAGGGETQYF. The CDR3 DNA sequence: TGTGCCAGCAGCTTAGTGGGGGTAGCGGGAGGTGGAGAGACCCAGTACTTC.

This clone occurred a few times. The rearrangement joins TRBV18 to TRBJ1-2; D ambiguous. The germline V gene encodes CDR1 KGHSH and CDR2 LQKENI. The CDR3 covers 16 residues. The ends were cut back, 5 bases at V and 0 bases at J, with 16 bases in the middle. CDR3 bases: TGTGCCAGCTCAGCGATCAATTCCCTTGCTAACTATGGCTACACCTTC. Its translation is CASSAINSLANYGYTF.

Written as DNA, the CDR3 is TGCGCCAGCAGCCAAGATAGGAAGCGAGGTAGGGCTAGCACAGATACGCAGTATTTT. Translating gives CASSQDRKRGRASTDTQYF. The chain recombines TRBV4-3 with TRBJ2-3; D unclear. Germline CDR1 and CDR2: LGHNA and YSLEER. CDR3 length: 19 residues. Between the trimmed V and J ends, which lost 0 bases and 0 bases, there was a span of 19 bases.

This clone showed up just a few times. V usage is TRBV5-1 and J usage is TRBJ2-7, with 9 nucleotides matching TRBD1. Losses at the gene ends were 9 bases for V and 3 bases for J; bases not matched to a gene: 13. This CDR3 comprises 15 residues. CDR1 is SGHRS, CDR2 YFSETQ, per germline. The CDR3 is CATARAGQGIYEQYF. The CDR3 DNA reads as TGCGCCACGGCCCGGGCAGGACAGGGGATCTACGAGCAGTACTTC.

The chain recombines TRBV4-2 with TRBJ1-3; no firm D call. Trimming stripped 0 bases from V and 2 bases from J, with 11 bases between. Germline values: CDR1 LGHNA, CDR2 YNFKEQ. The CDR3 consists of 16 residues. The CDR3, as DNA: TGTGCCAGCAGCCAAGAGAAGGGAGGCGCTGGAAACACCATATATTTT. Its protein is CASSQEKGGAGNTIYF.

In this sample, this clone turned up a few times. The CDR3 bases are TGTGCCGACTCCGGGATTAAGGCCCACGAGACCCAGTACTTC. Translation: CADSGIKAHETQYF. V usage is TRBV27 and J usage is TRBJ2-5; the D gene is possibly TRBD2 (5 bases). CDR1 is MNHEY and CDR2 is SMNVEV in the germline V gene (reference sequence). The CDR3 totals 14 residues. V lost 11 bases and J 5 bases, leaving 21 bases between the germline ends.

The chain carries TRBV13 and TRBJ2-1; TRBD1 aligns across 11 bases. CDR1 PRHDT and CDR2 FYEKMQ come from the germline V gene (reference sequence). Trimming removed 7 bases from V and 7 bases from J; junction bases left unmatched: 9. CDR3 length equals 15 residues. CDR3 loop: CASTRVGTGGNEQFF. The CDR3 nucleotides are TGTGCCAGCACCAGGGTCGGGACAGGGGGGAATGAGCAGTTCTTC.

This rearrangement joins TRBV28 to TRBJ2-7, with D perhaps TRBD2 (6 bases). CDR3 length equals 15 residues. The germline CDR1 and CDR2 sequences are MDHEN and SYDVKM. V lost 5 bases and J 2 bases, leaving 16 bases between the germline ends. This chain's CDR3 is CASSLPGTQTYEQYF. In DNA, the CDR3 is TGTGCCAGCAGTCTCCCCGGGACTCAGACCTACGAGCAGTACTTC.

This clone has only a few counts. The gene calls are TRBV7-9 and TRBJ2-7; tentative D call: TRBD1 (6 bases). The CDR3 is made up of 14 amino acids. Between the trimmed V and J ends, which lost 1 base and 4 bases, there was a span of 11 bases. The germline gives CDR1 SEHNR, CDR2 FQNEAQ (reference sequence). The chain's CDR3 is CASSLDRAKYEQYF. The CDR3, as DNA: TGTGCCAGCAGCTTAGACAGGGCTAAGTACGAGCAGTACTTC.